This T cell receptor (beta chain) was found in a study of neurological immune-mediated disorders. Germline trimming cut 0 bases from V and 3 bases from J; bases unmatched to any gene: 8. This CDR3 has 18 amino acids. In its sample, this clonotype was seen many times. Its target is not known. A single record per CDR3 protein comes from TCRdb applying MiXCR to the 5' RACE reads. The table shows about 92,000 distinct CDR3 sequences, with around 3.5% occurring only once. Study-level points and caveats: Across subjects, expanded clones had no CDR3 amino acid sequences in common, pointing to private repertoires in all groups.

The gene calls are TRBV23-1 and TRBJ2-2; 9 nucleotides line up with TRBD2. TRBV23-1 is placed among ORFs of uncertain function. Source material: PBMCs. This receptor was identified in a woman aged 45-65 years with multiple sclerosis. The CDR3: CASSQSSIAGDYTGELFF. The CDR3 nucleotides are TGCGCCAGCAGTCAATCGAGTATAGCGGGGGACTACACCGGGGAGCTGTTTTTT.